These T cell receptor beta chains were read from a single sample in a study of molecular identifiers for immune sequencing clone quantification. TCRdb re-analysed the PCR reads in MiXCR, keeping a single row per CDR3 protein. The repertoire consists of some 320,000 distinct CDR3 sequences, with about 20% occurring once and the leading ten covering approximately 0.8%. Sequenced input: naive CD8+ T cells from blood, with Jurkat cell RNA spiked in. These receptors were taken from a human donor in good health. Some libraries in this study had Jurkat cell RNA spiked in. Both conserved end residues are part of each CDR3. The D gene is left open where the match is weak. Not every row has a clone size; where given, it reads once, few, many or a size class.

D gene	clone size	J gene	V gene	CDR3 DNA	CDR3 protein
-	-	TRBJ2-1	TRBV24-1	TGTGCCACCAGTGATAGAAACTACAATGAGCAGTTCTTC	CATSDRNYNEQFF
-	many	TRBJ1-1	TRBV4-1	TGCGCCAGCAGCCAGCCGGGCACTGAAGCTTTCTTT	CASSQPGTEAFF
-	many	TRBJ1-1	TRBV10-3	TGTGCCATCAGTGAGGGGCAGTCGAACACTGAAGCTTTCTTT	CAISEGQSNTEAFF
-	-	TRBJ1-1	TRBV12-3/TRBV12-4	TGTGCCAGCAGTTTCACAGGGATGAACACTGAAGCTTTCTTT	CASSFTGMNTEAFF
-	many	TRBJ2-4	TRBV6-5	TGTGCCAGCAGTTCCAAGGGGGGCCTTGACATTCAGTACTTC	CASSSKGGLDIQYF
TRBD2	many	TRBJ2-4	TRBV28	TGTGCCAGCAGCCCATGGGCTAGCGGGAATCGAGACATTCAGTACTTC	CASSPWASGNRDIQYF
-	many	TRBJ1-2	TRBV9	TGTGCCAGCAGCACTACAACCGCCAGGGTTAACTATGGCTACACCTTC	CASSTTTARVNYGYTF
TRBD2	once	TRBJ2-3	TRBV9	TGTGCCAGCAGCGCTAGCGGGGTTGCAGATACGCAGTATTTT	CASSASGVADTQYF
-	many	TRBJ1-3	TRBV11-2	TGTGCCAGCAGCTACAGGGTTAGCACTGGAAACACCATATATTTT	CASSYRVSTGNTIYF
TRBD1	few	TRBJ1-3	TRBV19	TGTGCCAGTAGTGTTGACAGGGGATCTCCTCTCGCTGGAAACACCATATATTTT	CASSVDRGSPLAGNTIYF
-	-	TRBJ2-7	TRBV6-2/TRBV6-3	TGTGCCAGCAGTTACAGGACGGCGGGGACCTCCTACGAGCAGTACTTC	CASSYRTAGTSYEQYF
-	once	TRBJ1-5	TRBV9	TGTGCCAGCGGCGTAGAAGGGGATAGCAATCAGCCCCAGCATTTT	CASGVEGDSNQPQHF
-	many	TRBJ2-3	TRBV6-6	TGTGCCAGCACGGAAGGGGGGATTGGGACAGATACGCAGTATTTT	CASTEGGIGTDTQYF
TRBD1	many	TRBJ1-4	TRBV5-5	TGTGCCAGCAGCTTGGCGGGGACAGTCAATGAAAAACTGTTTTTT	CASSLAGTVNEKLFF
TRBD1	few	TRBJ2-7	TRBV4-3	TGCGCCAGCAGCCAAGATGGGCCAGGGGGCGAGAACGAGCAGTACTTC	CASSQDGPGGENEQYF
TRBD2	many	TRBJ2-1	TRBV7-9	TGTGCCAGCAGCCCGTCTGGCGGGAGCTCCGATGAGCAGTTCTTC	CASSPSGGSSDEQFF
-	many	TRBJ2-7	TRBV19	TGTGCCAGTAGTATGGGTTGGACACCGTCTTACGAGCAGTACTTC	CASSMGWTPSYEQYF
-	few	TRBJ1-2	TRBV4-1	TGCGCCAGCAGCAGAGATCGGGGGGGGGACTATGGCTACACCTTC	CASSRDRGGDYGYTF
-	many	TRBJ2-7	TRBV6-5	TGTGCCAGCAGTTACGAAGGATGGGCGGGGACCAGCCACGAGCAGTACTTC	CASSYEGWAGTSHEQYF
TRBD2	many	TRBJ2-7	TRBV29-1	TGCAGCGTGGTCGAGAGCGGGAGCTACGAGCAGTACTTC	CSVVESGSYEQYF
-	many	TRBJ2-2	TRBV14	TGTGCCAGCAGCCAAGAGATAGGAGTAACCGGGGAGCTGTTTTTT	CASSQEIGVTGELFF
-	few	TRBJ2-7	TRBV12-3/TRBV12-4	TGTGCCAGCACCCTAGGGTTCGGCGAGCAGTACTTC	CASTLGFGEQYF
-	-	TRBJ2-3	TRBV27	TGTGCCAGCAGTTTATTACAGGGTGCCACAGATACGCAGTATTTT	CASSLLQGATDTQYF
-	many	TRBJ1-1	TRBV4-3	TGCGCCAGCAGCCAAAGCACCACGCGAATAGGCGGGTTGAAAGCTTTCTTT	CASSQSTTRIGGLKAFF
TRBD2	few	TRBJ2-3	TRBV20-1	TGCAGTGCTAGAGATTGGGCTAGCGGGAGGATTAGCACAGATACGCAGTATTTT	CSARDWASGRISTDTQYF
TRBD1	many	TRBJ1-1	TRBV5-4	TGTGCCAGCAACCAAGACAGGGCGAACACTGAAGCTTTCTTT	CASNQDRANTEAFF
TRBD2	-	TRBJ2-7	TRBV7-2	TGTGCCAGCAGCCCTAGCGGGAGCCTCTGGGAGCAGTACTTC	CASSPSGSLWEQYF
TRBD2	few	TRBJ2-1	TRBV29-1	TGCAGCGTAGAAGAGACTAGCGGGAGCGATGAGCAGTTCTTC	CSVEETSGSDEQFF